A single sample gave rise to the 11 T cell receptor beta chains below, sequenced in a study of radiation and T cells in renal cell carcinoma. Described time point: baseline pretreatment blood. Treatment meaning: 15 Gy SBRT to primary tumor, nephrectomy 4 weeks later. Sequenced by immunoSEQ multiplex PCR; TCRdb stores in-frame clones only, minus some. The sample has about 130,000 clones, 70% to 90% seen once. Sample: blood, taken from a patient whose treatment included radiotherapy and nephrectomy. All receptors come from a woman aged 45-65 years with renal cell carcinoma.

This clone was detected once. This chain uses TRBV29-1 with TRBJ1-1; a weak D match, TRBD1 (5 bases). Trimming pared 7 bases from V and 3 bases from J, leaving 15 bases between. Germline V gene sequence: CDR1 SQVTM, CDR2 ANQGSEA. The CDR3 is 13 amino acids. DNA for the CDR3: TGCAGCGCTGGGGGGGGTCCAGACACTGAAGCTTTCTTT. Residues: CSAGGGPDTEAFF.

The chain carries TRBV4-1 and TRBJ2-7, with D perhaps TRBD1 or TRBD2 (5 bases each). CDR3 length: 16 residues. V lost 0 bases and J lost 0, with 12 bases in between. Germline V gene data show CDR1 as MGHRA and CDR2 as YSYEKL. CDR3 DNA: TGCGCCAGCAGCCAAGATCCCGGGACCGCCTCCTACGAGCAGTACTTC. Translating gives CASSQDPGTASYEQYF.

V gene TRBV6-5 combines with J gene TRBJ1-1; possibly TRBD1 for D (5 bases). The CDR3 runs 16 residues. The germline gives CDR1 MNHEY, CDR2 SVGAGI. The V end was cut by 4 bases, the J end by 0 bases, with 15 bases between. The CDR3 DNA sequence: TGTGCCAGCAGTTCCCTCGGGGGAGGCATGAACACTGAAGCTTTCTTT. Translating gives CASSSLGGGMNTEAFF.

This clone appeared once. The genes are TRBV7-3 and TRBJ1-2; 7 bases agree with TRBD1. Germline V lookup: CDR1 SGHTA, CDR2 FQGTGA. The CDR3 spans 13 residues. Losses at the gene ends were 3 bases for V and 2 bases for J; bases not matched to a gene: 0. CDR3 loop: CASSLGQNYGYTF. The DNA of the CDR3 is TGTGCCAGCAGCTTGGGACAGAACTATGGCTACACCTTC.

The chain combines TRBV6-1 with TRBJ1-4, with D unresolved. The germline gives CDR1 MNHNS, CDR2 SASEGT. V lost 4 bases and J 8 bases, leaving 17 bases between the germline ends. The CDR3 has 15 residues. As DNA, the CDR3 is TGTGCCAGCAGTGCCCCCCCGGGGAACGGGGAAAAACTGTTTTTT. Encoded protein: CASSAPPGNGEKLFF.

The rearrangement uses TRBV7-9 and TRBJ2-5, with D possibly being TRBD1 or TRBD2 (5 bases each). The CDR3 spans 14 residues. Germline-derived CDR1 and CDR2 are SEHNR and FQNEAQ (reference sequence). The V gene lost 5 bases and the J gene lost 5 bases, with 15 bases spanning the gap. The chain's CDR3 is CASSVRGASETQYF. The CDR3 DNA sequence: TGTGCCAGCAGCGTAAGAGGGGCCAGTGAGACCCAGTACTTC.

The CDR3 nucleotides read TGTGCCAGCAGCTTGGTTGGGGGCGGAGCAACTAATGAAAAACTGTTTTTT. Translated: CASSLVGGGATNEKLFF. The J gene is TRBJ1-4, the V gene TRBV5-5; tentatively, D is TRBD1 (6 bases). CDR1 and CDR2 from the germline V gene are SGHKS and YYEKEE (reference sequence). The CDR3 is 17 residues long. V lost 0 bases to trimming and J lost 0 bases, with 12 bases between them.

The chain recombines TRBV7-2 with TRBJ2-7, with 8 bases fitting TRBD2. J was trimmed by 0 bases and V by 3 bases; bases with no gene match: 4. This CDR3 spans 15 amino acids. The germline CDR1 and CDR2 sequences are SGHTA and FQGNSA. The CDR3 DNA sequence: TGTGCCAGCAGCTTCGGGCGGGGGGACTCCTACGAGCAGTACTTC. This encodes CASSFGRGDSYEQYF.

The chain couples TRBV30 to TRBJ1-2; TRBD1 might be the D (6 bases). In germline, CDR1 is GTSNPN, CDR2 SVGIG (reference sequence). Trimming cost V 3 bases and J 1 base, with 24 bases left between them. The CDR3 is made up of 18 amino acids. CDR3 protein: CAWSPFRGSGTHNYGYTF. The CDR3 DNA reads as TGTGCCTGGAGCCCGTTCAGGGGTTCAGGGACCCATAACTATGGCTACACCTTC.

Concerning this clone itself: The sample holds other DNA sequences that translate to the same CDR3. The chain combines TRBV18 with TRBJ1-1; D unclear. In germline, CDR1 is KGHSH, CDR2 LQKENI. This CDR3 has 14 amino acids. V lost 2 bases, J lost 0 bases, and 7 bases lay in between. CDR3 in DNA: TGTGCCAGCTCACCAAGTCGGATGAACACTGAAGCTTTCTTT. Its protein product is CASSPSRMNTEAFF.

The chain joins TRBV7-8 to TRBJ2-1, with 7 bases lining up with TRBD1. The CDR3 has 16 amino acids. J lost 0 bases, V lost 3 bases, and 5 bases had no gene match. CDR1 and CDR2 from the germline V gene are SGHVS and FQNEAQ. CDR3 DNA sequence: TGTGCCAGCAGCTTCCAGGGGGAGAGCTCCTACAATGAGCAGTTCTTC. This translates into CASSFQGESSYNEQFF.